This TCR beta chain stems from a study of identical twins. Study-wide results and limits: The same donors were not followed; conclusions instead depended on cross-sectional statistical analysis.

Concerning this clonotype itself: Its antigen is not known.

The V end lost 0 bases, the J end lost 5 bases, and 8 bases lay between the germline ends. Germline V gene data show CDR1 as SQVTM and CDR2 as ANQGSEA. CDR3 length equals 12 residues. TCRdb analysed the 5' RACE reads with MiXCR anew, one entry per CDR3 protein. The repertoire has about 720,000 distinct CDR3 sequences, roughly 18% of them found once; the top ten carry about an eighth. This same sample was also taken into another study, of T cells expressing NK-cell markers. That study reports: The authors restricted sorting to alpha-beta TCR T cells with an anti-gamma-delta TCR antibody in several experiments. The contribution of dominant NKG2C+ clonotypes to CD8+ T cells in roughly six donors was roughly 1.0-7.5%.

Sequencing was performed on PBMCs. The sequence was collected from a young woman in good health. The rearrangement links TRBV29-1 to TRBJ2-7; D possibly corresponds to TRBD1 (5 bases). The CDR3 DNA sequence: TGCAGCGTTGAAGATCAAGGGGACGAGCAGTACTTC. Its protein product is CSVEDQGDEQYF.